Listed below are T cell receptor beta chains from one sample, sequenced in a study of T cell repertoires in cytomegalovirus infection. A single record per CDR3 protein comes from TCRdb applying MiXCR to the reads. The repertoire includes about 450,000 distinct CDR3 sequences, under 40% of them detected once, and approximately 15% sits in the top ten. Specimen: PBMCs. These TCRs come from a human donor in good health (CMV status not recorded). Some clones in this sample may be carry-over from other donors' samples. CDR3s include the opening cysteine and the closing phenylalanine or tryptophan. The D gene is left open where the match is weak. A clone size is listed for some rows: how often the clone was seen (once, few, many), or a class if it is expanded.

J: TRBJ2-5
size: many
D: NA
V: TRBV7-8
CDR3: CASSPSGGVYQETQYF
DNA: TGTGCCAGCAGCCCCTCTGGCGGGGTATACCAAGAGACCCAGTACTTC

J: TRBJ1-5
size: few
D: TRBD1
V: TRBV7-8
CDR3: CASSNSGTGGNQPQHF
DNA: TGTGCCAGCAGCAACTCCGGGACAGGGGGCAATCAGCCCCAGCATTTT

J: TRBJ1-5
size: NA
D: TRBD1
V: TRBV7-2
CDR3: CASSQGGGMQPQHF
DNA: TGTGCCAGCAGCCAGGGGGGGGGCATGCAGCCCCAGCATTTT

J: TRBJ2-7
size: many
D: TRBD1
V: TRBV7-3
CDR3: CASSLRQGLSYEQYF
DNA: TGTGCCAGCAGCTTACGACAGGGTCTCTCCTACGAGCAGTACTTC

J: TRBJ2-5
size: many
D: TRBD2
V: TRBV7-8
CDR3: CASSLETSGGYQETQYF
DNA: TGTGCCAGCAGCTTGGAGACTAGCGGGGGGTACCAAGAGACCCAGTACTTC

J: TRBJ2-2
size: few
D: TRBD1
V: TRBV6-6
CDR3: CASSERTGKTGELFF
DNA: TGTGCCAGCAGCGAGCGGACAGGGAAAACCGGGGAGCTGTTTTTT

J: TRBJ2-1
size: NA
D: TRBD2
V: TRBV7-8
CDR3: CASSSSPGLAGGLNYNEQFF
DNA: TGTGCCAGCAGCTCTTCTCCGGGACTAGCGGGGGGCCTTAACTACAATGAGCAGTTCTTC

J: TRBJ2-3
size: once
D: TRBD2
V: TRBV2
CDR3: CASRGVAGGPDTQYF
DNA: TGTGCCAGCAGGGGGGTAGCGGGGGGCCCAGATACGCAGTATTTT

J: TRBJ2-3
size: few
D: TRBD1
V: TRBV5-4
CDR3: CASSSSGTGEPTDTQYF
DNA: TGTGCCAGCAGCTCGTCCGGGACAGGGGAGCCGACAGATACGCAGTATTTT

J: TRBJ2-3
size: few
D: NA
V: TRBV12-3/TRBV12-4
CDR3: CASAGAQGDTQYF
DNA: TGTGCCAGCGCAGGGGCGCAGGGAGATACGCAGTATTTT

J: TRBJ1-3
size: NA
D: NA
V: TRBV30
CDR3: CAWRPPPPPGTGNTIYF
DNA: TGTGCCTGGAGACCCCCACCTCCGCCTGGGACTGGAAACACCATATATTTT

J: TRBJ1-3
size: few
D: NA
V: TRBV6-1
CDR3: CASSEEKMSGNTIYF
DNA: TGTGCCAGCAGTGAAGAGAAGATGTCTGGAAACACCATATATTTT

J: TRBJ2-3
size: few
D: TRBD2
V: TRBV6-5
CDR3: CASSGSGGADTQYF
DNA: TGTGCCAGCAGTGGTAGCGGGGGGGCAGATACGCAGTATTTT

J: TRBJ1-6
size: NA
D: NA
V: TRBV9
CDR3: CASNRGDSYNSPLHF
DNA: TGTGCCAGCAATCGCGGTGACTCCTATAATTCACCCCTCCACTTT

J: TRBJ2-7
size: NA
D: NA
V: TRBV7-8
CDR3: CASSLATADGDEQYF
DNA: TGTGCCAGCAGCTTAGCTACCGCCGATGGGGACGAGCAGTACTTC

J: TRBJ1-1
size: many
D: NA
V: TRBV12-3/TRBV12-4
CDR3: CASSLQVLSEAFF
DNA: TGTGCCAGCAGTTTACAGGTGCTGTCTGAAGCTTTCTTT

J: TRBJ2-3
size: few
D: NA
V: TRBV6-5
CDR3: CASRNRGILTDTQYF
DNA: TGTGCCAGCAGGAACCGGGGGATACTGACAGATACGCAGTATTTT

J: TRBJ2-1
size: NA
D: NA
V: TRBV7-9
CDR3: CASSLPGASYNEQFF
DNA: TGTGCCAGCAGCTTACCGGGGGCGAGTTACAATGAGCAGTTCTTC

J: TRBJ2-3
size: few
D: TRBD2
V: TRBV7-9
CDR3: CASSLSRTSGGTDTQYF
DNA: TGTGCCAGCAGCTTAAGCCGGACTAGCGGGGGCACAGATACGCAGTATTTT

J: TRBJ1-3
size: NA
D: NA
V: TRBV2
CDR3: CASSDSWGNSGNTIYF
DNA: TGTGCCAGCAGCGATTCTTGGGGTAACTCTGGAAACACCATATATTTT

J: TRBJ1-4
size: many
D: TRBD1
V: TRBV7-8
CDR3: CASSLQILRDREEKLFF
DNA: TGTGCCAGCAGCTTACAAATCCTGCGGGACAGGGAAGAAAAACTGTTTTTT

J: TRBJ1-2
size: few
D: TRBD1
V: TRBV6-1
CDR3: CASFRKGQGPHAWGYTF
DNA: TGTGCCAGTTTCCGAAAGGGACAGGGGCCCCATGCCTGGGGCTACACCTTC

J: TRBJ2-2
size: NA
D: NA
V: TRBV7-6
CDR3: CASSFFSLDRVTTGELFF
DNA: TGTGCTAGCAGCTTTTTTAGCCTGGACAGAGTTACCACCGGGGAGCTGTTTTTT

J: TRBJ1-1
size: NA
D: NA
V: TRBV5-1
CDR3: CASSLSPGESTTEAFF
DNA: TGCGCCAGCAGCTTGTCCCCCGGGGAGTCCACCACTGAAGCTTTCTTT

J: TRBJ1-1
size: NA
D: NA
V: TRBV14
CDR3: CASTGSNTEAFF
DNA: TGTGCCAGCACAGGGTCGAACACTGAAGCTTTCTTT

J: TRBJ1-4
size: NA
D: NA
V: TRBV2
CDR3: CASSLRGTGYNEKLFF
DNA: TGTGCCAGCAGTCTTAGAGGCACTGGTTATAATGAAAAACTGTTTTTT

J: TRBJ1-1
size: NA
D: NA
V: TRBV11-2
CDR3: CASSLASLVGTEAFF
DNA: TGTGCCAGCAGCCTGGCGTCGTTGGTGGGCACTGAAGCTTTCTTT

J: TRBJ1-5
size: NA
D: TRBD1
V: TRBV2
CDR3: CASSIDRGIFTYSNQPQHF
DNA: TGTGCCAGCTCGATTGACAGGGGCATATTCACCTATAGCAATCAGCCCCAGCATTTT

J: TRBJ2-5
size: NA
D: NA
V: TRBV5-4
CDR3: CASSSKQTGQETQYF
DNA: TGTGCCAGCAGCTCGAAACAAACGGGACAAGAGACCCAGTACTTC

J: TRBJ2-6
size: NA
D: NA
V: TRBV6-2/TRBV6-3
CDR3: CASSYSSESVAWDPRRSGANVLTF
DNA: TGTGCCAGCAGTTACTCGTCGGAGTCAGTTGCTTGGGACCCCCGAAGGTCTGGGGCCAACGTCCTGACTTTC

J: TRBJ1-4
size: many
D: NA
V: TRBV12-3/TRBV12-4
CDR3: CASSFRGGNEKLFF
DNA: TGTGCCAGCAGTTTCCGGGGTGGGAATGAAAAACTGTTTTTT

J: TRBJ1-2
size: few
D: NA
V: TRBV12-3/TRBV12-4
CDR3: CASSLREVYGYTF
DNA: TGTGCCAGCAGTTTACGCGAAGTCTATGGCTACACCTTC

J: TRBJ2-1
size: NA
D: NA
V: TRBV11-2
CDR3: CASSDPFRSSYNEQFF
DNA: TGTGCCAGCAGCGACCCATTTCGGAGCTCCTACAATGAGCAGTTCTTC

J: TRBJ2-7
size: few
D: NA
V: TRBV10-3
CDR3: CAIRGEESYEQYF
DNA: TGTGCCATCAGGGGAGAGGAGTCCTACGAGCAGTACTTC

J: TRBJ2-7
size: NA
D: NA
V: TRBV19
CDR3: CASSTRAIGEQYF
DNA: TGTGCCAGTAGTACCAGGGCGATTGGAGAGCAGTACTTC

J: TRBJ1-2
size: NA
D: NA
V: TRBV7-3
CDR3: CASSLAQGPYGYTF
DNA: TGTGCCAGCAGCTTAGCACAGGGCCCCTATGGCTACACCTTC

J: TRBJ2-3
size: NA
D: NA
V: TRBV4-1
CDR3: CASSQIVSPDTQYF
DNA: TGCGCCAGCAGCCAAATTGTAAGCCCAGATACGCAGTATTTT

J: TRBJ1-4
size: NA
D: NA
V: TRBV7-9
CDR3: CASTLEGVGNEKMFF
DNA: TGTGCCAGCACCCTCGAAGGGGTTGGCAATGAAAAAATGTTTTTT

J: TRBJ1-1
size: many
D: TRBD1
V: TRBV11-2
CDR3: CASSGGQLNTEAFF
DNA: TGTGCCAGCAGCGGGGGACAGCTAAACACTGAAGCTTTCTTT

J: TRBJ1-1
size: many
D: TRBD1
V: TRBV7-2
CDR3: CATRDRGNTEAFF
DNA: TGTGCCACCCGGGACAGGGGGAACACTGAAGCTTTCTTT

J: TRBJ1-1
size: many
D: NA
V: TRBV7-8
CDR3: CASTRSDLNTEAFF
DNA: TGTGCCAGCACCCGATCGGATTTGAACACTGAAGCTTTCTTT

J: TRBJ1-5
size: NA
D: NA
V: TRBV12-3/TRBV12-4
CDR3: CASSFGGGGDQPQHF
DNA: TGTGCCAGCAGTTTCGGTGGCGGGGGTGATCAGCCCCAGCATTTT

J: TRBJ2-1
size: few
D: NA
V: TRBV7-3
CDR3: CASSLAGMGRNNEQFF
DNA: TGTGCCAGCAGCCTGGCAGGGATGGGAAGAAACAATGAGCAGTTCTTC

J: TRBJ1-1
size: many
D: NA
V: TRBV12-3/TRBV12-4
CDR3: CASSLGGREAFF
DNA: TGTGCCAGCAGTTTAGGAGGACGTGAGGCTTTCTTT

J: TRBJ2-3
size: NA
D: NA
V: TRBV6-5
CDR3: CASSYKGTQGDTQYF
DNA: TGTGCCAGCAGTTACAAAGGGACCCAGGGAGATACGCAGTATTTT

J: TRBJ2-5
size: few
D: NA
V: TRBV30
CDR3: CAWSSVRETQYF
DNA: TGTGCCTGGAGTTCAGTTCGGGAGACCCAGTACTTC